The next 8 T cell receptor beta chains were all read from a single sample in a study of blood T cell repertoires in COVID-19. Sequenced by immunoSEQ multiplex PCR; TCRdb stores in-frame clones only, minus some. The profile shows about 370,000 clones, about 89% of them singletons. Sequencing used peripheral blood. The receptors were gathered from a woman in her thirties with COVID-19, enrolled during active disease.

This clone was observed a handful of times. The V call is TRBV5-1, the J call TRBJ1-3, with D uncertain. This CDR3 has 11 amino acids. Germline CDR1 SGHRS, CDR2 YFSETQ. V was shortened by 6 bases and J by 3 bases, with 4 bases between the two germline ends. The CDR3 spells CASTDGNTIYF. CDR3 coding DNA: TGCGCCAGCACAGATGGAAACACCATATATTTT. Full variable domain (remainder filled in from reference TRBV5-1 and TRBJ1-3): KAGVTQTPRYLIKTRGQQVTLSCSPISGHRSVSWYQQTPGQGLQFLFEYFSETQRNKGNFPGRFSGRQFSNSRSEMNVSTLELGDSALYLCASTDGNTIYFGEGSWLTVV.

The CDR3 coding sequence is TGTGCCAGCAGTTCGTCCCGGGACAGGTTCGACGAGCAGTACTTC. Its protein product is CASSSSRDRFDEQYF. The V and J genes are TRBV27 and TRBJ2-7; 8 bases line up with TRBD1. This CDR3 has 15 residues. Trimming at V came to 4 bases and at J to 5 bases, leaving 10 bases not matched to a gene. Per the germline V gene, CDR1 is MNHEY and CDR2 is SMNVEV (reference sequence).

This clone was recorded once. Other DNA sequences within the sample encode an identical CDR3. This chain uses TRBV9 with TRBJ2-7; a weak D match, TRBD2 (6 bases). The length of the CDR3 is 14 residues. CDR1 is SGDLS, CDR2 YYNGEE, per germline. V gave up 0 bases and J gave up 3 bases, with 10 bases separating them. CDR3 nucleotides: TGTGCCAGCAGCGTAGGCGACGGGGGCTACGAGCAGTACTTC. Protein product: CASSVGDGGYEQYF. Full variable domain (missing parts from reference TRBV9 and TRBJ2-7): DSGVTQTPKHLITATGQRVTLRCSPRSGDLSVYWYQQSLDQGLQFLIQYYNGEERAKGNILERFSAQQFPDLHSELNLSSLELGDSALYFCASSVGDGGYEQYFGPGTRLTVT.

The V gene is TRBV7-9, the J gene TRBJ2-1, with 15 bases identical to TRBD2. Trimming cost V 0 bases and J 12 bases; bases outside gene matches: 0. The length of the CDR3 is 14 residues. From germline, CDR1 is SEHNR and CDR2 FQNEAQ (reference sequence). The CDR3 reads CASSLAGLAGGQFF. The CDR3 DNA sequence: TGTGCCAGCAGCTTAGCGGGACTAGCGGGGGGGCAGTTCTTC.

V gene TRBV18 combines with J gene TRBJ2-6; D may be TRBD1 (6 bases). Germline loops: CDR1 KGHSH, CDR2 LQKENI. Between the trimmed V and J ends, which lost 2 bases and 4 bases, there was a span of 9 bases. The CDR3 length is 15 residues. The CDR3 sequence is CASSPAQGGANVLTF. For the CDR3, the DNA is TGTGCCAGCTCACCAGCACAGGGCGGGGCCAACGTCCTGACTTTC.

The V gene is TRBV6-2 or TRBV6-3, the J gene TRBJ2-5, with D unresolved. The CDR3 is made up of 12 amino acids. Trimming took 4 bases from V and 7 from J, leaving 10 bases between them. Per germline, CDR1 MNHEY and CDR2 SVGEGT. For the CDR3, the DNA is TGTGCCAGCAGTTCTCCCTTCGGGACCCAGTACTTC. Protein product: CASSSPFGTQYF.

J is TRBJ2-2 and V is TRBV5-4; 8 bases line up with TRBD1. Per germline, CDR1 SGHNT and CDR2 YYREEE (reference sequence). J gave up 3 bases and V 4 bases, and 8 bases lay outside the gene matches. This CDR3 has 16 residues. In DNA form, the CDR3 reads TGTGCCAGCAGCCATCCGACAGGGGAGTACACCGGGGAGCTGTTTTTT. Its protein is CASSHPTGEYTGELFF.

The chain carries TRBV3-1 (or the pseudogene TRBV3-2) and TRBJ2-7; D perhaps matches TRBD2 (7 bases). Germline CDR1 reads LGHDT; CDR2 reads YNNKEL (reference sequence). This CDR3 has 14 residues. Trimming cost V 4 bases and J 2 bases, with 12 bases left between them. CDR3 sequence (DNA): TGTGCCAGCAGCCCCGTGGGGGGGCCCTACGAGCAGTACTTC. Amino acids: CASSPVGGPYEQYF.